These 15 T cell receptor beta chains originate from one sample sequenced in a study of T cells expressing NK-cell markers. TCRdb reprocessed the 5' RACE reads and stores each CDR3 protein as one record, lacking DNA. Its table lists some 450,000 distinct CDR3 sequences. Sequenced sample: blood T cells: a sorted CD56 or NKG2C T cell subset, CD4+ or CD8+ T cells, or bulk PBMC T cells (not recorded which). Receptors originate from a woman between 18 and 70 years old in good health.

The chain employs TRBV4-1 and TRBJ2-3; TCRdb returns TRBD2, unconfirmable since there is no DNA. CDR1 is MGHRA and CDR2 is YSYEKL in the germline V gene. The CDR3 loop spans 18 amino acids. The CDR3 sequence is CASSQEGGRGAVTDTQYF.

Here the CDR3 reads CASSLVNRGNEKLFF. J is TRBJ1-4 and V is TRBV7-9; no DNA is available, so the TRBD1 call from TCRdb remains unchecked. This CDR3 has 15 amino acids. The germline V gene has CDR1 SEHNR and CDR2 FQNEAQ (reference sequence).

The gene calls are TRBV20-1 and TRBJ1-2; TCRdb returns TRBD1, unconfirmable since there is no DNA. Looked up from germline, CDR1 is DFQATT and CDR2 is SNEGSKA (reference sequence). This CDR3 is built from 16 residues. The CDR3 sequence: CSAEPPRRTVNYGYTF.

The chain carries TRBV20-1 and TRBJ1-1. Germline CDR1 reads DFQATT; CDR2 reads SNEGSKA (reference sequence). This CDR3 is 13 amino acids long. The CDR3 protein is CSAPRDLNTEAFF.

The chain links TRBV20-1 to TRBJ2-1; without DNA, the TCRdb call of TRBD2 cannot be checked. CDR1 is DFQATT and CDR2 is SNEGSKA in the germline V gene (reference sequence). The CDR3 length is 13 residues. CDR3 loop: CSAPGLAGNEQFF.

This chain connects TRBV30 to TRBJ1-1. Germline lookup yields CDR1 GTSNPN and CDR2 SVGIG (reference sequence). CDR3 length: 11 amino acids. This CDR3 reads CAWKKNTEAFF.

The chain carries TRBV7-2 and TRBJ2-1; TCRdb designates TRBD2, a call that cannot be tested without DNA. This CDR3 is 15 amino acids long. The V gene's germline CDR1 is SGHTA and CDR2 FQGNSA. CDR3 protein: CASSSTRAGYNEQFF.

This chain uses TRBV11-2 with TRBJ1-1; TCRdb outputs TRBD1, but without DNA this stays unchecked. This CDR3 has 13 residues. Germline-derived CDR1 and CDR2 are SGHAT and FQNNGV. The CDR3 loop is CASSSPIGGEAFF. The entire variable domain, with the rest obtained from reference TRBV11-2 and TRBJ1-1, is as follows: EAGVAQSPRYKIIEKRQSVAFWCNPISGHATLYWYQQILGQGPKLLIQFQNNGVVDDSQLPKDRFSAERLKGVDSTLKIQPAKLEDSAVYLCASSSPIGGEAFFGQGTRLTVV.

The chain is built from TRBV12-3 or TRBV12-4 and TRBJ1-2; TCRdb's D call, TRBD1, is unchecked because there is no DNA. The CDR3 loop spans 12 amino acids. The CDR3 is CASSPDGGGYTF.

The chain recombines TRBV7-2 with TRBJ1-1; no DNA is available, so the TRBD1 call from TCRdb remains unchecked. This CDR3 contains 14 residues. The germline V gene encodes CDR1 SGHTA and CDR2 FQGNSA. The CDR3 loop is CASSLGKGDTEAFF.

V gene TRBV10-2 combines with J gene TRBJ2-3; TCRdb gives TRBD1 as the D gene, but with no DNA this cannot be confirmed. The CDR3 contains 13 residues. Per the germline V gene, CDR1 is WSHSY and CDR2 is SAAADI. The CDR3 sequence: CASSESVPNTQYF.

The chain links TRBV21-1 to TRBJ1-5. TRBV21-1 is an annotated pseudogene. The CDR3 totals 16 residues. CDR3 residues: CASSKAQGGSNQPQHF.

V is TRBV5-1 and J is TRBJ1-6; there is no DNA to check the TCRdb D call of TRBD1. CDR3 size: 16 residues. The germline CDR1 and CDR2 sequences are SGHRS and YFSETQ. CDR3 sequence reads: CASSRPGGAGNSPLHF.

This chain joins TRBV29-1 and TRBJ1-1; no DNA is available, so the TRBD1 call from TCRdb remains unchecked. The length of the CDR3 is 14 residues. Germline CDR1 reads SQVTM; CDR2 reads ANQGSEA. The CDR3 region is CSVTGRGLETEAFF. The full variable domain, in which reference TRBV29-1 and TRBJ1-1 provide the parts outside the CDR3, is SAVISQKPSRDICQRGTSLTIQCQVDSQVTMMFWYRQQPGQSLTLIATANQGSEATYESGFVIDKFPISRPNLTFSTLTVSNMSPEDSSIYLCSVTGRGLETEAFFGQGTRLTVV.

This chain connects TRBV5-5 to TRBJ2-1; TCRdb selects TRBD1, and the lack of DNA leaves this call unchecked. The CDR3 has 17 amino acids. The germline V gene encodes CDR1 SGHKS and CDR2 YYEKEE (reference sequence). CDR3 sequence reads: CASTPGVPSAGYNEQFF.